This T cell receptor (beta chain) was captured in a study of post-analysis software for immune sequencing data. This clonotype was picked up a small number of times. Unique molecular identifiers were carried by the TCR beta cDNA libraries. cDNA molecules numbering about 480,000 came from approximately 0.91 to 9.4 million T cells. TCRdb called the PCR reads again in MiXCR, with one record for every CDR3 protein. Among approximately 440,000 distinct CDR3 sequences listed, approximately 45% were seen once. Sample: blood. The sequence was collected from a girl aged 10-17 years with multiple sclerosis.

The DNA of the CDR3 is TGTGCCAGCAGCGCTGAACTACTCTCCTACAATGAGCAGTTCTTC. Protein sequence: CASSAELLSYNEQFF. The chain joins TRBV9 to TRBJ2-1; D remains ambiguous. The CDR3 loop spans 15 amino acids. Germline V gives CDR1 SGDLS, CDR2 YYNGEE. Trimming removed 3 bases from V and 0 bases from J, with 10 bases in between.